This T cell receptor (beta chain) was captured by sequencing in a study of CD8 T cells in ankylosing spondylitis. Study-level results: Disease-associated clonotypes exhibited CD8+ identity and were relatively infrequent in peripheral blood. A TCR beta motif made of several highly homologous variants seemed typical of ankylosing spondylitis blood.

Germline assignment: CDR1 SGHVS and CDR2 FQNEAQ. The CDR3 totals 14 residues. Trimming stripped 8 bases from V and 0 bases from J, with 13 bases between. In regard to this clonotype: Its antigen remains unidentified.

Quantitative molecular-barcoded 5'-RACE generated the TCR beta libraries. TCRdb passed the 5' RACE reads through MiXCR, listing each CDR3 protein once. There are hundreds of thousands of distinct CDR3 sequences in the sample; 10% to 15% occur only once, and nearly 7% lies in the top ten. The material sequenced was blood, either unsorted or a sorted T cell fraction (not recorded which). The source is a male donor with ankylosing spondylitis. The V and J genes are TRBV7-8 and TRBJ1-2, with no clear D. The CDR3 loop reads CASRQVGSNYGYTF. The CDR3 DNA is TGTGCCAGCCGCCAGGTGGGATCTAACTATGGCTACACCTTC.